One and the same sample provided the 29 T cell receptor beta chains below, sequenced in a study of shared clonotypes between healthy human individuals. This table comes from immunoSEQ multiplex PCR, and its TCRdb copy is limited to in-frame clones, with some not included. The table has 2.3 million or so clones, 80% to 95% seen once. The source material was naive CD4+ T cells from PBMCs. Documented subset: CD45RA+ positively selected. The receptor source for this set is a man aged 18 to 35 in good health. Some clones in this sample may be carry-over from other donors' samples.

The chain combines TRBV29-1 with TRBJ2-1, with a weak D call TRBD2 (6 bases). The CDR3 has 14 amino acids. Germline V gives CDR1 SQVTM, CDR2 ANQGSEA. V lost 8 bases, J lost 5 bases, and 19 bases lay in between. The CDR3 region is CSYDGGRSNNEQFF. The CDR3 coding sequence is TGCAGCTATGATGGAGGGAGAAGTAACAATGAGCAGTTCTTC.

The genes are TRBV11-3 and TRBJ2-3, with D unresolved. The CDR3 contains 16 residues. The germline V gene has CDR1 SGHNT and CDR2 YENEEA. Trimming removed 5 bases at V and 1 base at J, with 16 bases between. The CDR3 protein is CASSPGSGGRTDTQYF. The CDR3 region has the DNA TGTGCCAGCAGCCCCGGCTCGGGCGGCCGCACAGATACGCAGTATTTT. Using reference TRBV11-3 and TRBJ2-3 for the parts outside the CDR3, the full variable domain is EAGVVQSPRYKIIEKKQPVAFWCNPISGHNTLYWYLQNLGQGPELLIRYENEEAVDDSQLPKDRFSAERLKGVDSTLKIQPAELGDSAVYLCASSPGSGGRTDTQYFGPGTRLTVL.

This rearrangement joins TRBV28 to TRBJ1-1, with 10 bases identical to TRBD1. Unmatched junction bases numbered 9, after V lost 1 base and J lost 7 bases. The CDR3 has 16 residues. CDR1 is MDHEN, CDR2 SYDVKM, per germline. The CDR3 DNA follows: TGTGCCAGCAGTTTATCCATCGACAGGGGGCGGTTTGAAGCTTTCTTT. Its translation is CASSLSIDRGRFEAFF. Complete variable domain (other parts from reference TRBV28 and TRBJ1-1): DVKVTQSSRYLVKRTGEKVFLECVQDMDHENMFWYRQDPGLGLRLIYFSYDVKMKEKGDIPEGYSVSREKKERFSLILESASTNQTSMYLCASSLSIDRGRFEAFFGQGTRLTVV.

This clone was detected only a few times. CDR3: CASRQGNNQPQHF. The DNA for the CDR3 is TGTGCCAGTCGACAGGGGAACAATCAGCCCCAGCATTTT. The rearrangement links TRBV2 to TRBJ1-5; 8 bases are shared with TRBD1. There are 13 residues in the CDR3. With V trimmed by 9 bases and J by 3 bases, 4 bases remained unmatched. CDR1 is SNHLY and CDR2 is FYNNEI in the germline V gene.

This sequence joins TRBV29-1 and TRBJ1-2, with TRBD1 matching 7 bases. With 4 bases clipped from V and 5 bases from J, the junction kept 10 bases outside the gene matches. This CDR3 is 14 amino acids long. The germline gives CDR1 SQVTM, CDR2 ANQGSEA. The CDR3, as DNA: TGCAGCGTTGGCCCGAGACAGGGAATGTATGGCTACACCTTC. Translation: CSVGPRQGMYGYTF.

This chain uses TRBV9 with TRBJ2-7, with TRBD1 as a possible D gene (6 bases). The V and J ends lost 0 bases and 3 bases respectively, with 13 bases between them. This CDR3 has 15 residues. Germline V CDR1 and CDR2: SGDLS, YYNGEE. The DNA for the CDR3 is TGTGCCAGCAGCGTAGCAGGGGAAGTCTACTACGAGCAGTACTTC. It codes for CASSVAGEVYYEQYF.

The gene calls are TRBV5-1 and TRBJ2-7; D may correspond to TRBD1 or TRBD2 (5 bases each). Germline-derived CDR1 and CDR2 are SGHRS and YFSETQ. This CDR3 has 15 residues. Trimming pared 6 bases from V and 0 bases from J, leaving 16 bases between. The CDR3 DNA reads TGCGCCAGCAATCATGGGACGGTCTACTCCTACGAGCAGTACTTC. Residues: CASNHGTVYSYEQYF.

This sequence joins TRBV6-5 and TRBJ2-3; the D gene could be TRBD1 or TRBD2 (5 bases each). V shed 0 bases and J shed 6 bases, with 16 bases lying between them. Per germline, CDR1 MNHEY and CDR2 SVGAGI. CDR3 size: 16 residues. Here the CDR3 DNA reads TGTGCCAGCAGTTACTCTAAGGGACGGTTAATCGATACGCAGTATTTT. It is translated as CASSYSKGRLIDTQYF.

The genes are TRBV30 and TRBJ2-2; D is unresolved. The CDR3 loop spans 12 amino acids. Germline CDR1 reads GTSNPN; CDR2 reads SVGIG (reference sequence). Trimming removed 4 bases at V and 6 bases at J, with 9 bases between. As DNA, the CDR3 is TGTGCCTGGATTCGACCGGCCGGGGAGCTGTTTTTT. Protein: CAWIRPAGELFF.

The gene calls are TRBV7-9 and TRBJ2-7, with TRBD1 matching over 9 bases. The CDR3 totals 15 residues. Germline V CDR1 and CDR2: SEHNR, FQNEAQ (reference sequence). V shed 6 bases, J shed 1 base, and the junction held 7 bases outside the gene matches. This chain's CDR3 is CASSHWDRASYEQYF. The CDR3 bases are TGTGCCAGCAGTCACTGGGACAGGGCGTCCTACGAGCAGTACTTC.

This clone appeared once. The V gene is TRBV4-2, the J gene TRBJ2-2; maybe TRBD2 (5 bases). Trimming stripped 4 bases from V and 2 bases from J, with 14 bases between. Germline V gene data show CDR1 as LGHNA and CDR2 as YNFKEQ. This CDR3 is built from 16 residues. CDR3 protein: CASSPQTNRNTGELFF. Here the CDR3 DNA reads TGTGCCAGCAGCCCCCAGACTAACCGAAACACCGGGGAGCTGTTTTTT.

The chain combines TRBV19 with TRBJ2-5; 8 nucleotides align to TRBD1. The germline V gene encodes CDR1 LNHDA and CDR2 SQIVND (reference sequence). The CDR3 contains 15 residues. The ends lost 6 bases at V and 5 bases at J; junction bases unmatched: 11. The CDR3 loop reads CASRPRQGWLETQYF. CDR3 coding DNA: TGTGCCAGTAGACCCCGACAGGGGTGGTTGGAGACCCAGTACTTC.

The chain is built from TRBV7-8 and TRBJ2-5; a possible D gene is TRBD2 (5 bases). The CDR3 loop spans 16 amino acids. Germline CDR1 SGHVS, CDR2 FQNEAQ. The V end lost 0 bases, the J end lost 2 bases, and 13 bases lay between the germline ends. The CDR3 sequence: CASSLASYGKQETQYF. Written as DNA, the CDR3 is TGTGCCAGCAGCTTAGCGAGCTACGGGAAACAAGAGACCCAGTACTTC. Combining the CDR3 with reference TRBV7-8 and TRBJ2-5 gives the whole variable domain GAGVSQSPRYKVAKRGQDVALRCDPISGHVSLFWYQQALGQGPEFLTYFQNEAQLDKSGLPSDRFFAERPEGSVSTLKIQRTQQEDSAVYLCASSLASYGKQETQYFGPGTRLLVL.

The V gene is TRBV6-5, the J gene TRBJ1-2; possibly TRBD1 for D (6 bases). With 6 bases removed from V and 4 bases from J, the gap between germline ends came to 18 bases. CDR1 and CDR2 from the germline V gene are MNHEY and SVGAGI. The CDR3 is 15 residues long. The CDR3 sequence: CASSLTGGSGYGYTF. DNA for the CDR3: TGTGCCAGCAGCCTCACGGGGGGCTCAGGCTATGGCTACACCTTC.

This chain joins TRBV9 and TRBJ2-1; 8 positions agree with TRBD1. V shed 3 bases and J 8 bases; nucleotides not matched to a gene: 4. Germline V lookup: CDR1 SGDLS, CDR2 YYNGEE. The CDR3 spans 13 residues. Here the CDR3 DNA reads TGTGCCAGCAGCGCCCGGACAGGGTATGAGCAGTTCTTC. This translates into CASSARTGYEQFF.

The CDR3 sequence: CASSEYKGRKTEAFF. The CDR3 DNA sequence: TGTGCCAGCAGTGAATATAAGGGGAGGAAGACTGAAGCTTTCTTT. The chain combines TRBV25-1 with TRBJ1-1; perhaps TRBD1 as D (5 bases). V shed 0 bases and J shed 5 bases, with 13 bases lying between them. The length of the CDR3 is 15 residues. CDR1 and CDR2 from the germline V gene are MGHDK and SYGVNS.

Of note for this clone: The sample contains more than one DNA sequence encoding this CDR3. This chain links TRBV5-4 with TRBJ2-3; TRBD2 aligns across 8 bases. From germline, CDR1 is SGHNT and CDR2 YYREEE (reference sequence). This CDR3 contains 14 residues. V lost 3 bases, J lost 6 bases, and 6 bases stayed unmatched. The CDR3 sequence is CASSSGTRVDTQYF. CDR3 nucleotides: TGTGCCAGCAGCTCCGGGACTAGGGTTGATACGCAGTATTTT.

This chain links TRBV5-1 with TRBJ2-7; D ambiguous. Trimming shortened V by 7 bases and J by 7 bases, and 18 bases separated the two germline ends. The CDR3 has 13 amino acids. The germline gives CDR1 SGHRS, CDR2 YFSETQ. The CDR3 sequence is CASRSTFSEEQYF. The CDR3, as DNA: TGCGCCAGCCGATCTACCTTTTCGGAGGAGCAGTACTTC.

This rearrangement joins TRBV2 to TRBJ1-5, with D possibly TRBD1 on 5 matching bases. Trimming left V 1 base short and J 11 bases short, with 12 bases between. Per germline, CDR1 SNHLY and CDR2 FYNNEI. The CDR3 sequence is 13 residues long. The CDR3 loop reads CASSEEGRVSQHF. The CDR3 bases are TGTGCCAGCAGTGAAGAGGGGAGGGTGTCCCAGCATTTT.

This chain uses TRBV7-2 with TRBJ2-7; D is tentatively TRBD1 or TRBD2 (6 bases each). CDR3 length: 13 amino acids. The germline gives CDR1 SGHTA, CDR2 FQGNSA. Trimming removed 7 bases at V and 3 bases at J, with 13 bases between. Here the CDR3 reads CASTGANYYEQYF. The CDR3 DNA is TGTGCCAGCACGGGGGCCAATTACTACGAGCAGTACTTC.

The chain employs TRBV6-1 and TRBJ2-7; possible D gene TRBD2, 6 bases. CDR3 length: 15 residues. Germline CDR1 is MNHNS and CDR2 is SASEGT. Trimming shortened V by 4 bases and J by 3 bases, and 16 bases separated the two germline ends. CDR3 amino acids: CASSAAGSVIYEQYF. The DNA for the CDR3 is TGTGCCAGCAGTGCGGCGGGATCTGTGATCTACGAGCAGTACTTC.

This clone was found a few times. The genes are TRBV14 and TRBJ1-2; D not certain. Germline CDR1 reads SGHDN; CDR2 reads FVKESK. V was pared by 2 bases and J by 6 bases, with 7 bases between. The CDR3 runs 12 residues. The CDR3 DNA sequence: TGTGCCAGCAGCCAAACGATACATGGCTACACCTTC. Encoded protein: CASSQTIHGYTF.

The CDR3 spells CASNLAEDYNEQFF. CDR3 nucleotide sequence: TGCGCCAGCAACTTAGCCGAGGATTACAATGAGCAGTTCTTC. This chain links TRBV5-1 with TRBJ2-1; D is unresolved. V was shortened by 6 bases and J by 4 bases, with 14 bases between the two germline ends. This CDR3 has 14 amino acids. Germline CDR1 reads SGHRS; CDR2 reads YFSETQ.

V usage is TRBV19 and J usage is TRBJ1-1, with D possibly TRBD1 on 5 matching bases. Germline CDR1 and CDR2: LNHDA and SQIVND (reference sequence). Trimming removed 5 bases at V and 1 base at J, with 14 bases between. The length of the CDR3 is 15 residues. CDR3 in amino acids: CASSPWTLKNTEAFF. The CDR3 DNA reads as TGTGCCAGTAGTCCATGGACATTGAAGAACACTGAAGCTTTCTTT.

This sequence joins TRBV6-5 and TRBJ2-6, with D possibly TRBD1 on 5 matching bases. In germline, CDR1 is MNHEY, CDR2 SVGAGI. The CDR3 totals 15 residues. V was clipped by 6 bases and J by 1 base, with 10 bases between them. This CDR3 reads CASRYRSSGANVLTF. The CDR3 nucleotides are TGTGCCAGCAGGTACAGGAGTTCTGGGGCCAACGTCCTGACTTTC.

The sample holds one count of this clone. Here the CDR3 DNA reads TGCGCCAGCAGCTTGGGTGGGACTGGCTACAATGAGCAGTTCTTC. It specifies CASSLGGTGYNEQFF. V usage is TRBV5-1 and J usage is TRBJ2-1; tentatively, D is TRBD2 (6 bases). There are 15 residues in the CDR3. V lost 0 bases, J lost 3 bases, and 10 bases lay in between. Germline CDR1 is SGHRS and CDR2 is YFSETQ.

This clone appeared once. The CDR3 DNA reads TGTGCCAGCAGTCGGCCGGACAGGGTAGGCTCACCCCTCCACTTT. Translating it yields CASSRPDRVGSPLHF. The gene calls are TRBV27 and TRBJ1-6; 8 bases are shared with TRBD1. CDR3 length equals 15 residues. J was trimmed by 10 bases and V by 5 bases; bases with no gene match: 10. The germline V gene has CDR1 MNHEY and CDR2 SMNVEV (reference sequence).

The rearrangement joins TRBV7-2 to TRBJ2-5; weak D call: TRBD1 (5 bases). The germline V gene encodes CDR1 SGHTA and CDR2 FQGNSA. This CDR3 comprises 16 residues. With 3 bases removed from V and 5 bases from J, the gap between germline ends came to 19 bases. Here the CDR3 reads CASSFFRREESETQYF. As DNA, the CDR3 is TGTGCCAGCAGCTTTTTTCGCAGGGAAGAGTCTGAGACCCAGTACTTC.

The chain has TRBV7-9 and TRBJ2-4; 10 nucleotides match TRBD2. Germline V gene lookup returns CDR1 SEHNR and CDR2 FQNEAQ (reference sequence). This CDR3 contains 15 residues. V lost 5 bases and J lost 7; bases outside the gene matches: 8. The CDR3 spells CASSTLAGVMNIQYF. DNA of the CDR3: TGTGCCAGCAGCACTCTAGCGGGAGTTATGAACATTCAGTACTTC.